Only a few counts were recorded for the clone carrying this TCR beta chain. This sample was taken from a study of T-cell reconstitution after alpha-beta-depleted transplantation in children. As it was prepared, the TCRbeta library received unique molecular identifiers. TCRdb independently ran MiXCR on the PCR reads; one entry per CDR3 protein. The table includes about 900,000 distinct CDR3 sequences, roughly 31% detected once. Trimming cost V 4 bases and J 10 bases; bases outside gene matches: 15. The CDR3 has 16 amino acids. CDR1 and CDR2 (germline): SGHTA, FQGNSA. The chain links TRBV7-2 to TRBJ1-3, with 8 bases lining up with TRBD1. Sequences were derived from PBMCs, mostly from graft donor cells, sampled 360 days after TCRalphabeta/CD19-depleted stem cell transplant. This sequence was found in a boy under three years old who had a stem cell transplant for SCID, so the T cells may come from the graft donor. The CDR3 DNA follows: TGTGCCAGCAGCTCCCGGACAGGGTGGCCCTCTTATACCATATATTTT. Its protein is CASSSRTGWPSYTIYF.